The 9 T cell receptor beta chains reported below all come from one sample, sequenced in a study of naive and memory T cell subsets. Treatment reported: skin biopsy from PPD injection site in Mantoux-positive individual. An oligonucleotide containing a UMI was ligated to the 3' end of TCR cDNA. Ligated cDNA underwent four rounds of PCR with nested alpha and beta constant region primers and SP2. Each CDR3 protein gets one entry after TCRdb re-called the UMI-ligation and nested PCR reads with MiXCR. The repertoire holds 37,000 or so distinct CDR3 sequences, with roughly 9.6% as singletons. This specimen was skin, taken from a tuberculin skin test site. The receptors here all came from an adult in good health.

In this sample, this clonotype turned up many times. The chain recombines TRBV6-6 with TRBJ1-5; tentative D call: TRBD1 (5 bases). From germline, CDR1 is MNHNY and CDR2 SVGAGI (reference sequence). The ends were cut back, 6 bases at V and 0 bases at J, with 12 bases in the middle. This CDR3 region has 15 residues. This chain's CDR3 is CASRSDSNSNQPQHF. The CDR3 region has the DNA TGTGCCAGCAGGTCTGACAGCAATAGCAATCAGCCCCAGCATTTT.

This clonotype was detected only a few times. V usage is TRBV30 and J usage is TRBJ2-2; no firm D call. Trimming left V 1 base short and J 0 bases short, with 9 bases between. CDR3 size: 15 residues. CDR1 is GTSNPN and CDR2 is SVGIG in the germline V gene (reference sequence). In nucleotides, the CDR3 is TGTGCCTGGAGTGGGGCAGCTTCGAACACCGGGGAGCTGTTTTTT. This translates into CAWSGAASNTGELFF. Looking up the rest from reference TRBV30 and TRBJ2-2 gives the full variable domain: SQTIHQWPATLVQPVGSPLSLECTVEGTSNPNLYWYRQAAGRGLQLLFYSVGIGQISSEVPQNLSASRPQDRQFILSSKKLLLSDSGFYLCAWSGAASNTGELFFGEGSRLTVL.

This clonotype appeared a few times. The chain carries TRBV12-3 or TRBV12-4 and TRBJ1-6; D is possibly TRBD1 (5 bases). The CDR3 spans 23 residues. The germline V and J ends were trimmed by 6 bases and 0 bases, with 33 bases remaining between them. CDR3 sequence reads: CASSLGSLGHHVYLSSYNSPLHF. In DNA, the CDR3 is TGTGCCAGCAGCTTGGGGTCCCTCGGACACCACGTATACCTTAGCTCCTATAATTCACCCCTCCACTTT.

This clonotype has at least ten counts. The chain has TRBV19 and TRBJ2-1, with 8 bases matching TRBD2. Germline V lookup: CDR1 LNHDA, CDR2 SQIVND (reference sequence). V shed 5 bases, J shed 4 bases, and the junction held 7 bases outside the gene matches. The CDR3 has 15 residues. CDR3 amino acids: CASSARLAKYNEQFF. The CDR3 DNA reads as TGTGCCAGTAGTGCCCGACTAGCGAAGTACAATGAGCAGTTCTTC.

In this sample, this clonotype turned up once. This chain links TRBV11-2 with TRBJ1-5; D remains ambiguous. Trimming left V 0 bases short and J 6 bases short, with 15 bases between. Per germline, CDR1 SGHAT and CDR2 FQNNGV. The CDR3 consists of 16 residues. CDR3 region: CASSLEEGLPGQPQHF. The CDR3 region has the DNA TGTGCCAGCAGCTTAGAGGAGGGATTGCCTGGTCAGCCCCAGCATTTT. Full variable domain (rest looked up from reference TRBV11-2 and TRBJ1-5): EAGVAQSPRYKIIEKRQSVAFWCNPISGHATLYWYQQILGQGPKLLIQFQNNGVVDDSQLPKDRFSAERLKGVDSTLKIQPAKLEDSAVYLCASSLEEGLPGQPQHFGDGTRLSIL.

At least ten counts were recorded for this clonotype. The CDR3: CASSYYQGKTEAFF. The CDR3 DNA follows: TGTGCCAGCAGTTACTACCAGGGAAAAACTGAAGCTTTCTTT. The chain links TRBV6-5 to TRBJ1-1; tentative D call: TRBD1 (5 bases). The CDR3 totals 14 residues. The V and J ends lost 1 base and 5 bases respectively, with 11 bases between them. Germline loops: CDR1 MNHEY, CDR2 SVGAGI.

This clonotype was detected only a few times. The V call is TRBV7-2, the J call TRBJ2-1, with 11 bases fitting TRBD2. Germline CDR1 reads SGHTA; CDR2 reads FQGNSA. The CDR3 contains 19 residues. With 2 bases clipped from V and 4 bases from J, the junction kept 13 bases outside the gene matches. CDR3 sequence (DNA): TGTGCCAGCAGCTTACCCACCGCCATTACTAGCGGGAGTTACAATGAGCAGTTCTTC. This translates into CASSLPTAITSGSYNEQFF.

This clonotype was detected ten times or more. The chain couples TRBV27 to TRBJ2-2, with 7 bases aligning to TRBD2. This CDR3 comprises 17 residues. J was trimmed by 5 bases and V by 6 bases; bases with no gene match: 15. CDR1 is MNHEY, CDR2 SMNVEV, per germline (reference sequence). In DNA, the CDR3 is TGTGCCAGCAGCACTCCACGGGGACTACCCTCTACCGGGGAGCTGTTTTTT. Translating it yields CASSTPRGLPSTGELFF.

This sequence joins TRBV7-2 and TRBJ1-1, with 8 bases lining up with TRBD1. The CDR3 sequence is 14 residues long. CDR1 and CDR2 (germline): SGHTA, FQGNSA. After removal of 5 bases from V and 3 bases from J, the junction contained 5 bases not matched to a gene. The CDR3 nucleotides read TGTGCCAGCAGCCATGACAGGGGTTACACTGAAGCTTTCTTT. Protein product: CASSHDRGYTEAFF. Drawing the rest from reference TRBV7-2 and TRBJ1-1, the complete variable domain is GAGVSQSPSNKVTEKGKDVELRCDPISGHTALYWYRQSLGQGLEFLIYFQGNSAPDKSGLPSDRFSAERTGGSVSTLTIQRTQQEDSAVYLCASSHDRGYTEAFFGQGTRLTVV.